This T cell receptor beta chain was sequenced in a study of control samples from healthy donors and cancer patients. Measured with immunoSEQ multiplex PCR; TCRdb has only the in-frame clones, and not every one. The table lists about 100,000 clones, just over 85% of them singletons. Germline lookup yields CDR1 LNHDA and CDR2 SQIVND (reference sequence). The trim removed 5 bases at V and 2 bases at J, leaving 3 bases unmatched. This CDR3 region has 13 residues. The rearrangement links TRBV19 to TRBJ2-7; 7 bases are a match to TRBD1. Sequencing input: blood. This clonotype was sampled from a man aged 30 to 45 in good health. The CDR3 spells CASSQTGPYEQYF. In DNA form, the CDR3 reads TGTGCCAGTAGTCAGACAGGGCCCTACGAGCAGTACTTC.